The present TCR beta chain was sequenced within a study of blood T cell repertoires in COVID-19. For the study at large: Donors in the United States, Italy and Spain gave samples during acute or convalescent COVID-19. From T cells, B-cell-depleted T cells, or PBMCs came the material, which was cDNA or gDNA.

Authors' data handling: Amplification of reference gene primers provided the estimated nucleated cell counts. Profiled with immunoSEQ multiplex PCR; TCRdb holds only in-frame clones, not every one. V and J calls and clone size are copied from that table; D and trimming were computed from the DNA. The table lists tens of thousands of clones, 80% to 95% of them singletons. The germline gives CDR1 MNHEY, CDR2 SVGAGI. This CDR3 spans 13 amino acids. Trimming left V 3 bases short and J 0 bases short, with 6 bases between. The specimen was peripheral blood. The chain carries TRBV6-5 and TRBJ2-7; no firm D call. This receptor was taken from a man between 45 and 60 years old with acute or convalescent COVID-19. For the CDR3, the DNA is TGTGCCAGCAGTTATGGGCTCTCCTACGAGCAGTACTTC. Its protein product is CASSYGLSYEQYF.